What follows is one T cell receptor beta chain and its context. The assay was immunoSEQ multiplex PCR, and TCRdb's table has in-frame clones only and misses some. The data hold about 99,000 clones, with 80% to 95% observed a single time. The record originates from a study of T cell responses to AZD1222 COVID-19 vaccine. This CDR3 contains 14 residues. This clonotype was obtained from an adult who received the AZD1222 COVID-19 vaccine. The sequencing here drew on peripheral blood, taken 28 days after the second AZD1222 dose. The chain uses TRBV21-1 and TRBJ2-1. TRBV21-1 is a pseudogene segment. The CDR3 loop reads CASSKKGGGNEQFF. Written as DNA, the CDR3 is TGTGCCAGCAGCAAAAAGGGGGGCGGCAATGAGCAGTTCTTC.